These 20 T cell receptor beta chains were sequenced from one sample in a study of T cell responses to AZD1222 COVID-19 vaccine. The protocol was immunoSEQ multiplex PCR, while the TCRdb copy is restricted to in-frame clones and leaves out a portion. The data hold about 150,000 clones, with around 90% observed a single time. Sequencing was performed on peripheral blood, taken on day 0 of AZD1222 vaccination. The receptors originated from an adult in good health.

The CDR3 DNA sequence: TGTGCCAGCAGTAGGACAAAAGCAAACACTGAAGCTTTCTTT. Residues: CASSRTKANTEAFF. The chain is built from TRBV6-2 or TRBV6-3 and TRBJ1-1; D possibly corresponds to TRBD1 (5 bases). This CDR3 contains 14 residues. The germline CDR1 and CDR2 sequences are MNHEY and SVGEGT. Trimming pared 5 bases from V and 2 bases from J, leaving 12 bases between.

This clone was observed a single time. V usage is TRBV7-9 and J usage is TRBJ1-5, with unresolved D. The V gene's germline CDR1 is SEHNR and CDR2 FQNEAQ (reference sequence). The CDR3 has 13 residues. Trimming removed 5 bases from V and 11 bases from J, with 16 bases in between. The CDR3 loop reads CASSDREEVTQHF. As DNA, the CDR3 is TGTGCCAGCAGCGACCGGGAAGAGGTTACCCAGCATTTT.

The chain uses TRBV6-5 and TRBJ1-6; D might be TRBD1 (6 bases). Trimming took off 7 bases at V and 5 bases at J, with 15 bases between the two ends. The V gene's germline CDR1 is MNHEY and CDR2 SVGAGI. The CDR3 spans 15 residues. CDR3 sequence reads: CASNPTGRNNSPLHF. The CDR3 DNA reads as TGTGCCAGCAACCCTACAGGGAGAAATAATTCACCCCTCCACTTT.

The gene calls are TRBV7-3 and TRBJ1-4; D might be TRBD1 (5 bases). CDR3 length equals 15 residues. Germline V lookup: CDR1 SGHTA, CDR2 FQGTGA. V shed 5 bases and J shed 3 bases, with 13 bases lying between them. CDR3 protein: CASSRRGRPNEKLFF. The CDR3 DNA is TGTGCCAGCAGCCGGCGGGGACGGCCTAATGAAAAACTGTTTTTT.

The J gene is TRBJ1-4, the V gene TRBV7-9; tentative D call: TRBD1 (6 bases). Trimming stripped 10 bases from V and 7 bases from J, with 16 bases between. The CDR3 is made up of 13 amino acids. Looked up from germline, CDR1 is SEHNR and CDR2 is FQNEAQ (reference sequence). CDR3 protein: CATPDGGAEKLFF. The CDR3 region has the DNA TGTGCCACCCCGGATGGGGGGGCTGAAAAACTGTTTTTT.

This clone showed up just once. The chain joins TRBV5-1 to TRBJ1-2; D perhaps matches TRBD1 (5 bases). Germline CDR1 SGHRS, CDR2 YFSETQ. The CDR3 totals 16 residues. V lost 0 bases to trimming and J lost 6 bases, with 18 bases between them. The CDR3: CASSLASGGGEDGYTF. The CDR3, as DNA: TGCGCCAGCAGCTTGGCCTCCGGGGGAGGGGAGGATGGCTACACCTTC.

The chain couples TRBV30 to TRBJ1-1; D possibly corresponds to TRBD1 (6 bases). CDR3 length equals 13 residues. V lost 1 base to trimming and J lost 2 bases, with 8 bases between them. In germline, CDR1 is GTSNPN, CDR2 SVGIG (reference sequence). Written as DNA, the CDR3 is TGTGCCTGGAGTGCGGGGGGCAACACTGAAGCTTTCTTT. Its protein product is CAWSAGGNTEAFF.

This clone turned up a few times. The rearrangement joins TRBV28 to TRBJ1-2; D call uncertain. The CDR3 is made up of 17 amino acids. V lost 3 bases and J lost 2, with 19 bases in between. Germline V lookup: CDR1 MDHEN, CDR2 SYDVKM. The CDR3 DNA sequence: TGTGCCAGCAGTTTTTGGCCTGACCAAAGGAAGAACTATGGCTACACCTTC. Translating gives CASSFWPDQRKNYGYTF.

J is TRBJ1-2 and V is TRBV7-9; TRBD1 agrees at 8 bases. Trimming at V came to 5 bases and at J to 9 bases, leaving 5 bases not matched to a gene. Germline values: CDR1 SEHNR, CDR2 FQNEAQ (reference sequence). The CDR3 has 12 residues. CDR3: CASSPDRGSYTF. The DNA for the CDR3 is TGTGCCAGCAGCCCCGACAGGGGAAGCTACACCTTC.

The chain is built from TRBV28 and TRBJ2-7; TRBD2 matches 8 bases. There are 14 residues in the CDR3. In germline, CDR1 is MDHEN, CDR2 SYDVKM. J lost 3 bases, V lost 8 bases, and 9 bases had no gene match. Here the CDR3 reads CASRGSGGFYEQYF. The CDR3 DNA sequence: TGTGCCAGCCGCGGGAGCGGGGGTTTCTACGAGCAGTACTTC. Combining the CDR3 with reference TRBV28 and TRBJ2-7 gives the whole variable domain DVKVTQSSRYLVKRTGEKVFLECVQDMDHENMFWYRQDPGLGLRLIYFSYDVKMKEKGDIPEGYSVSREKKERFSLILESASTNQTSMYLCASRGSGGFYEQYFGPGTRLTVT.

V usage is TRBV28 and J usage is TRBJ2-1; D call uncertain. In germline, CDR1 is MDHEN, CDR2 SYDVKM. The CDR3 is made up of 14 amino acids. The V gene lost 3 bases and the J gene lost 0 bases, with 6 bases spanning the gap. The CDR3 DNA reads as TGTGCCAGCAGTTTCGAGAGCTCCTACAATGAGCAGTTCTTC. Translated, it gives CASSFESSYNEQFF.

The gene calls are TRBV6-6 and TRBJ1-5; a possible D gene is TRBD1 (6 bases). The CDR3 totals 14 residues. CDR1 is MNHNY, CDR2 SVGAGI, per germline (reference sequence). V lost 2 bases, J lost 3 bases, and 8 bases lay in between. The chain's CDR3 is CASSYRDTNQPQHF. The CDR3 DNA follows: TGTGCCAGCAGTTACCGGGACACCAATCAGCCCCAGCATTTT.

This chain uses TRBV4-1 with TRBJ1-1; D is perhaps TRBD1 (5 bases). V was clipped by 4 bases and J by 6 bases, with 15 bases between them. The CDR3 extends over 14 amino acids. Germline loops: CDR1 MGHRA, CDR2 YSYEKL. The CDR3 sequence: CASSPHGGVPEAFF. The CDR3, as DNA: TGCGCCAGCAGCCCCCATGGAGGGGTCCCTGAAGCTTTCTTT.

The chain combines TRBV28 with TRBJ1-5; 11 positions agree with TRBD1. This CDR3 region has 16 residues. J was trimmed by 6 bases and V by 6 bases; bases with no gene match: 10. CDR1 and CDR2 from the germline V gene are MDHEN and SYDVKM. The CDR3 DNA follows: TGTGCCAGCAGCAGAACCGGGACAGGGGGAACTCAGCCCCAGCATTTT. It translates to CASSRTGTGGTQPQHF.

The chain uses TRBV3-1 (or the pseudogene TRBV3-2) and TRBJ1-2; tentative D call: TRBD1 (6 bases). The CDR3 is 14 residues long. V lost 4 bases and J lost 6, with 15 bases in between. Germline V gene lookup returns CDR1 LGHDT and CDR2 YNNKEL (reference sequence). Here the CDR3 DNA reads TGTGCCAGCAGCCCCTCGGTACAGGGAAATGGCTACACCTTC. Translating gives CASSPSVQGNGYTF.

The chain employs TRBV29-1 and TRBJ1-1, with D possibly being TRBD1 (5 bases). This CDR3 spans 11 amino acids. V gave up 6 bases and J gave up 8 bases, with 13 bases separating them. Germline V gives CDR1 SQVTM, CDR2 ANQGSEA. CDR3 DNA: TGCAGCGTGGCCGGGACCTACGAAGCTTTCTTT. Its protein is CSVAGTYEAFF.

CDR3 in amino acids: CATEGQGDSPLHF. The CDR3 DNA reads as TGTGCCACAGAGGGGCAGGGGGACTCACCCCTCCACTTT. The V call is TRBV19, the J call TRBJ1-6, with 7 bases that match TRBD1. The germline gives CDR1 LNHDA, CDR2 SQIVND (reference sequence). J was trimmed by 10 bases and V by 10 bases; bases with no gene match: 10. The length of the CDR3 is 13 residues.

This rearrangement joins TRBV6-5 to TRBJ2-3, with 12 bases fitting TRBD2. The CDR3 length is 16 residues. CDR1 and CDR2 (germline): MNHEY, SVGAGI. J was trimmed by 6 bases and V by 2 bases; bases with no gene match: 6. This CDR3 reads CASSYRLAGGGDTQYF. DNA for the CDR3: TGTGCCAGCAGTTACAGGCTAGCGGGAGGGGGGGATACGCAGTATTTT.

The chain carries TRBV5-8 and TRBJ2-2; 10 bases match TRBD2. The CDR3 is made up of 16 amino acids. The V and J ends lost 4 bases and 8 bases, in that order; junction bases with no gene match: 11. The germline gives CDR1 SGHTS, CDR2 YDEGEE. CDR3 region: CASSPLAGQKWGELFF. For the CDR3, the DNA is TGTGCCAGCAGCCCACTAGCGGGACAGAAGTGGGGGGAGCTGTTTTTT.

The chain uses TRBV7-2 and TRBJ2-4; possible D gene TRBD2, 6 bases. This CDR3 has 12 residues. In germline, CDR1 is SGHTA, CDR2 FQGNSA. V gave up 5 bases and J gave up 7 bases, with 9 bases separating them. CDR3 loop: CASSGGGNIQYF. CDR3 nucleotide sequence: TGTGCCAGCAGCGGAGGAGGGAACATTCAGTACTTC. Filled out from reference TRBV7-2 and TRBJ2-4, the complete variable domain reads GAGVSQSPSNKVTEKGKDVELRCDPISGHTALYWYRQSLGQGLEFLIYFQGNSAPDKSGLPSDRFSAERTGGSVSTLTIQRTQQEDSAVYLCASSGGGNIQYFGAGTRLSVL.